This TCR beta chain was identified in a study of spatial heterogeneity in lung cancer. On the study more broadly: Sequences of the beta chain were consistently detected in greater numbers than alpha-chain sequences.

Time point noted: blood at routine non-recurrence follow-up after resection. Unsorted whole RNA samples from tumor, nontumor lung or frozen PBMC were sequenced. Trimming removed 5 bases from V and 8 bases from J; junction bases left unmatched: 8. Germline lookup yields CDR1 SEHNR and CDR2 FQNEAQ (reference sequence). This CDR3 is built from 15 residues. This clonotype occurred a few times. Its target is not known. Regarding the study as a whole: The study found ubiquitous expanded tumor TCRs in blood more at resection than follow-up.

Every molecule of TCR cDNA had its own unique molecular identifier. TCRdb re-analysed the 5' RACE reads in MiXCR, keeping a single row per CDR3 protein. The sample lists about 52,000 distinct CDR3 sequences, 6% to 8.5% occurring once. Specimen: PBMCs, collected at follow-up. This clonotype was sampled from a female donor with early-stage non-small cell lung cancer. The chain couples TRBV7-9 to TRBJ1-4, with 10 nucleotides matching TRBD1. The CDR3 sequence is CASSPRDRGGEKLFF. The CDR3 DNA follows: TGTGCCAGCAGCCCCCGGGACAGGGGAGGGGAAAAACTGTTTTTT. The variable domain in full, completed from reference TRBV7-9 and TRBJ1-4, reads DTGVSQNPRHKITKRGQNVTFRCDPISEHNRLYWYRQTLGQGPEFLTYFQNEAQLEKSRLLSDRFSAERPKGSFSTLEIQRTEQGDSAMYLCASSPRDRGGEKLFFGSGTQLSVL.